This T cell receptor (beta chain) was identified in a study of T cell repertoires in ileal Crohn's disease. About the study: Median disease duration was roughly 8.5 years; about 35% smoked at surgery. Surgery for a complication: stricturing in 61%, penetrating in roughly 40%.

From germline, CDR1 is MNHEY and CDR2 SVGAGI. V dropped 2 bases and J dropped 6; count of bases not matched to a gene: 5. This CDR3 comprises 15 residues. Per sample, about 500 nanograms of biopsy DNA were TCRB immunosequenced. Produced via immunoSEQ multiplex PCR; TCRdb's table is partial and in-frame only. Altogether around 15,000 clones are present, roughly 85% being singletons, with the ten largest covering approximately 10%. This clone is judged medium-sized (0.01 to 0.1%). Eligibility required adulthood, ileal or ileocolonic Crohn's disease and indicated ileocolonic resection. J is TRBJ1-4 and V is TRBV6-5; 8 bases are a match to TRBD1. The clonotype comes from an adult with Crohn's disease. The sample taken for sequencing was ileal tissue. In DNA, the CDR3 is TGTGCCAGCAGTTACCAGGACAGGGATCATGAAAAACTGTTTTTT. Translated: CASSYQDRDHEKLFF.